This T cell receptor beta chain was captured in a study of CD8 T cells in ankylosing spondylitis. Concerning this clonotype itself: The antigen remains undetermined.

For TCR beta, libraries came from quantitative 5'-RACE with molecular barcodes. TCRdb processed the 5' RACE reads anew with MiXCR; each CDR3 protein has one entry. Here the sample spans about 840,000 distinct CDR3 sequences, 12% being singletons. The CDR3 runs to 15 residues. Per germline, CDR1 SGHRS and CDR2 YFSETQ. Trimming removed 0 bases from V and 4 bases from J, with 13 bases in between. Study-level points and caveats: Seemingly characteristic of ankylosing spondylitis blood was a TCR beta motif consisting of about 8 highly homologous variants.

The material sequenced was blood, either unsorted or a sorted T cell fraction (not recorded which). The J gene is TRBJ1-1, the V gene TRBV5-1, with a tentative D call TRBD1 (6 bases). The TCR sequence derives from a male donor with ankylosing spondylitis. The CDR3 region is CASSLGTGFVTEAFF. The CDR3, as DNA: TGCGCCAGCAGCTTGGGAACAGGGTTTGTCACTGAAGCTTTCTTT.